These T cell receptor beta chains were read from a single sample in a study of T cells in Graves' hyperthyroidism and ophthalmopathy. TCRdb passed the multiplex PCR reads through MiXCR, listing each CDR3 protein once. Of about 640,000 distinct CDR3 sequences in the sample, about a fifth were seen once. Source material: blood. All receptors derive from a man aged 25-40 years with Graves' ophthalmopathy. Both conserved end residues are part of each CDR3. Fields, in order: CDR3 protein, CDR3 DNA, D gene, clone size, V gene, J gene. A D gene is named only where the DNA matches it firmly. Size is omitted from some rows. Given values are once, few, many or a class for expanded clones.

CDR3aa: CASSQESQRKGLAGVGETQYF; CDR3nt: TGTGCCAGCAGCCAAGAGTCGCAGCGGAAAGGACTAGCGGGAGTTGGAGAGACCCAGTACTTC; d_gene: TRBD2; abundance: NA; v_gene: TRBV3-1; j_gene: TRBJ2-5
CDR3aa: CSVEDVETQYF; CDR3nt: TGCAGCGTTGAAGATGTGGAGACCCAGTACTTC; d_gene: NA; abundance: NA; v_gene: TRBV29-1; j_gene: TRBJ2-5
CDR3aa: CASSPGQNEQYF; CDR3nt: TGCGCCAGCAGCCCGGGACAAAACGAGCAGTACTTC; d_gene: NA; abundance: few; v_gene: TRBV4-1; j_gene: TRBJ2-7
CDR3aa: CASSQELKGQQYF; CDR3nt: TGTGCCAGCAGCCAAGAATTGAAGGGACAGCAGTACTTC; d_gene: NA; abundance: NA; v_gene: TRBV5-5; j_gene: TRBJ2-7
CDR3aa: CASSYRTGDHEQFF; CDR3nt: TGTGCCAGCAGTTATCGGACAGGGGACCATGAGCAGTTCTTC; d_gene: TRBD1; abundance: NA; v_gene: TRBV6-9; j_gene: TRBJ2-1
CDR3aa: CSVDLRGTGELFF; CDR3nt: TGCAGCGTCGACCTGCGGGGGACCGGGGAGCTGTTTTTT; d_gene: TRBD2; abundance: NA; v_gene: TRBV29-1; j_gene: TRBJ2-2
CDR3aa: CASNYRVTGELFF; CDR3nt: TGTGCCAGCAACTACAGGGTAACCGGGGAGCTGTTTTTT; d_gene: NA; abundance: NA; v_gene: TRBV28; j_gene: TRBJ2-2
CDR3aa: CASSPRVAGAEAFF; CDR3nt: TGTGCCAGCAGTCCCCGGGTTGCAGGGGCTGAAGCTTTCTTT; d_gene: NA; abundance: NA; v_gene: TRBV7-9; j_gene: TRBJ1-1
CDR3aa: CASSFPPGQGGEQYF; CDR3nt: TGTGCCAGCAGTTTCCCACCGGGACAGGGTGGAGAGCAGTACTTC; d_gene: TRBD1; abundance: many; v_gene: TRBV28; j_gene: TRBJ2-7
CDR3aa: CASSLVPGSSTDTQYF; CDR3nt: TGTGCCAGCAGCTTAGTCCCGGGATCTAGCACAGATACGCAGTATTTT; d_gene: NA; abundance: few; v_gene: TRBV7-3; j_gene: TRBJ2-3
CDR3aa: CASSKPGLAGWDNTGELFF; CDR3nt: TGTGCCAGCAGTAAACCGGGACTAGCGGGATGGGATAACACCGGGGAGCTGTTTTTT; d_gene: TRBD2; abundance: NA; v_gene: TRBV28; j_gene: TRBJ2-2
CDR3aa: CASSLFLGGGPHSGANVLTF; CDR3nt: TGTGCCAGCAGTTTATTTTTGGGCGGCGGACCGCACTCTGGGGCCAACGTCCTGACTTTC; d_gene: NA; abundance: NA; v_gene: TRBV28; j_gene: TRBJ2-6
CDR3aa: CAISTKGTEAFF; CDR3nt: TGTGCCATCTCGACGAAGGGGACTGAAGCTTTCTTT; d_gene: NA; abundance: many; v_gene: TRBV10-3; j_gene: TRBJ1-1
CDR3aa: CASSLQGGVTEAFF; CDR3nt: TGCGCCAGCAGCTTACAAGGGGGCGTCACTGAAGCTTTCTTT; d_gene: TRBD1; abundance: many; v_gene: TRBV5-1; j_gene: TRBJ1-1
CDR3aa: CSARVDSSSTDTQYF; CDR3nt: TGCAGTGCTAGAGTGGACAGTTCGAGCACAGATACGCAGTATTTT; d_gene: NA; abundance: many; v_gene: TRBV20-1; j_gene: TRBJ2-3
CDR3aa: CASSYEPLGTAYNEQFF; CDR3nt: TGTGCCAGCAGTTATGAGCCCCTCGGGACAGCTTACAATGAGCAGTTCTTC; d_gene: TRBD1; abundance: NA; v_gene: TRBV27; j_gene: TRBJ2-1
CDR3aa: CASSAKGYNEQFF; CDR3nt: TGTGCCAGCAGCGCCAAAGGGTACAATGAGCAGTTCTTC; d_gene: NA; abundance: few; v_gene: TRBV27; j_gene: TRBJ2-1
CDR3aa: CASSPRTGGLNTEAFF; CDR3nt: TGTGCCAGCAGTCCGAGGACAGGGGGTTTGAACACTGAAGCTTTCTTT; d_gene: TRBD1; abundance: few; v_gene: TRBV25-1; j_gene: TRBJ1-1
CDR3aa: CASRGQANTEAFF; CDR3nt: TGTGCCAGTAGGGGACAGGCGAACACTGAAGCTTTCTTT; d_gene: TRBD1; abundance: NA; v_gene: TRBV19; j_gene: TRBJ1-1
CDR3aa: CASSLGADLNGYTF; CDR3nt: TGCGCCAGCAGCTTGGGGGCAGACCTCAATGGCTACACCTTC; d_gene: NA; abundance: few; v_gene: TRBV5-1; j_gene: TRBJ1-2
CDR3aa: CSARTGGIAEAFF; CDR3nt: TGCAGTGCGCGTACAGGGGGCATCGCTGAAGCTTTCTTT; d_gene: TRBD1; abundance: many; v_gene: TRBV20-1; j_gene: TRBJ1-1
CDR3aa: CASSQSGRAGDTGELFF; CDR3nt: TGTGCCAGCAGTCAGAGCGGGAGGGCCGGGGACACCGGGGAGCTGTTTTTT; d_gene: TRBD2; abundance: few; v_gene: TRBV6-2/TRBV6-3; j_gene: TRBJ2-2
CDR3aa: CASSYTTGQGASGVYNEQFF; CDR3nt: TGTGCCAGCAGTTACACTACTGGACAGGGAGCTAGCGGGGTCTACAATGAGCAGTTCTTC; d_gene: NA; abundance: many; v_gene: TRBV6-2/TRBV6-3; j_gene: TRBJ2-1
CDR3aa: CASSYSINSPLHF; CDR3nt: TGTGCCAGCAGTTACTCGATTAATTCACCCCTCCACTTT; d_gene: NA; abundance: NA; v_gene: TRBV6-5; j_gene: TRBJ1-6
CDR3aa: CASSKIQLYNEQFF; CDR3nt: TGTGCCAGCAGTAAAATCCAGCTTTACAATGAGCAGTTCTTC; d_gene: NA; abundance: NA; v_gene: TRBV27; j_gene: TRBJ2-1
CDR3aa: CSATEWGSTDTQYF; CDR3nt: TGCAGTGCGACCGAATGGGGGAGCACAGATACGCAGTATTTT; d_gene: NA; abundance: NA; v_gene: TRBV20-1; j_gene: TRBJ2-3
CDR3aa: CASTSLGSMNTEAFF; CDR3nt: TGTGCCAGCACCAGTCTGGGATCTATGAACACTGAAGCTTTCTTT; d_gene: NA; abundance: many; v_gene: TRBV27; j_gene: TRBJ1-1
CDR3aa: CASSDLDRGNDEQYF; CDR3nt: TGTGCCAGCAGCGACCTCGACAGGGGGAACGACGAGCAGTACTTC; d_gene: TRBD1; abundance: NA; v_gene: TRBV27; j_gene: TRBJ2-7
CDR3aa: CASSQDGMVHEQYF; CDR3nt: TGCGCCAGCAGCCAAGACGGGATGGTCCACGAGCAGTACTTC; d_gene: NA; abundance: NA; v_gene: TRBV4-3; j_gene: TRBJ2-7
CDR3aa: CASSLSRSGLRGYEQYF; CDR3nt: TGTGCCAGCAGCTTATCTAGGTCGGGTCTGAGGGGTTACGAGCAGTACTTC; d_gene: NA; abundance: few; v_gene: TRBV7-2; j_gene: TRBJ2-7
CDR3aa: CASGWTSGSSYNEQFF; CDR3nt: TGTGCTAGTGGTTGGACTAGCGGCAGCTCCTACAATGAGCAGTTCTTC; d_gene: TRBD2; abundance: NA; v_gene: TRBV12-5; j_gene: TRBJ2-1
CDR3aa: CASTWGPGAEAFF; CDR3nt: TGTGCCAGCACCTGGGGGCCAGGCGCTGAAGCTTTCTTT; d_gene: NA; abundance: NA; v_gene: TRBV6-1; j_gene: TRBJ1-1
CDR3aa: CASSISGSGDTQYF; CDR3nt: TGTGCCAGCAGCATTAGCGGAAGCGGAGATACGCAGTATTTT; d_gene: NA; abundance: NA; v_gene: TRBV7-2; j_gene: TRBJ2-3
CDR3aa: CASSQDGVGTEAFF; CDR3nt: TGCGCCAGCAGCCAAGATGGGGTCGGAACTGAAGCTTTCTTT; d_gene: NA; abundance: NA; v_gene: TRBV4-1; j_gene: TRBJ1-1
CDR3aa: CASSSMTSGSSYEQYF; CDR3nt: TGTGCCAGCAGTTCCATGACTAGCGGGAGCTCCTACGAGCAGTACTTC; d_gene: TRBD2; abundance: many; v_gene: TRBV11-2; j_gene: TRBJ2-7
CDR3aa: CASSTQYRSLASHEQYF; CDR3nt: TGTGCCAGTAGTACCCAATATCGGAGTCTAGCGAGTCACGAGCAGTACTTC; d_gene: NA; abundance: NA; v_gene: TRBV19; j_gene: TRBJ2-7
CDR3aa: CASRAGREQFF; CDR3nt: TGTGCCAGCAGGGCAGGGAGGGAGCAGTTCTTC; d_gene: NA; abundance: many; v_gene: TRBV2; j_gene: TRBJ2-1
CDR3aa: CASAASGNTEAFF; CDR3nt: TGTGCCAGTGCCGCTTCAGGGAACACTGAAGCTTTCTTT; d_gene: NA; abundance: NA; v_gene: TRBV19; j_gene: TRBJ1-1
CDR3aa: CASSGDTNTEAFF; CDR3nt: TGTGCCAGCAGTGGCGACACCAACACTGAAGCTTTCTTT; d_gene: NA; abundance: NA; v_gene: TRBV25-1; j_gene: TRBJ1-1
CDR3aa: CASSLSGNWYEQYF; CDR3nt: TGTGCCAGCAGTTTAAGCGGGAATTGGTACGAGCAGTACTTC; d_gene: TRBD2; abundance: few; v_gene: TRBV28; j_gene: TRBJ2-7
CDR3aa: CASRPPGFYNEQFF; CDR3nt: TGTGCCAGCAGGCCTCCCGGGTTCTACAATGAGCAGTTCTTC; d_gene: NA; abundance: NA; v_gene: TRBV27; j_gene: TRBJ2-1
CDR3aa: CASSPGLAGLGSTDTQYF; CDR3nt: TGTGCCAGCAGCCCAGGACTAGCGGGACTTGGAAGCACAGATACGCAGTATTTT; d_gene: TRBD2; abundance: many; v_gene: TRBV28; j_gene: TRBJ2-3
CDR3aa: CASRERIEAGSIVSNQPQHF; CDR3nt: TGTGCCAGCAGAGAGAGGATCGAGGCAGGGTCGATCGTTAGCAATCAGCCCCAGCATTTT; d_gene: NA; abundance: NA; v_gene: TRBV6-2/TRBV6-3; j_gene: TRBJ1-5
CDR3aa: CASSAERLNGEQYF; CDR3nt: TGTGCCAGCAGTGCGGAGCGGCTTAATGGCGAGCAGTACTTC; d_gene: NA; abundance: NA; v_gene: TRBV6-1; j_gene: TRBJ2-7
CDR3aa: CASSVATGTGTSGNTIYF; CDR3nt: TGTGCCAGCAGCGTAGCTACAGGGACAGGGACCTCAGGAAACACCATATATTTT; d_gene: TRBD1; abundance: NA; v_gene: TRBV9; j_gene: TRBJ1-3